The 4 T cell receptor beta chains in this list originate from one sample, sequenced in a study of T cells in localized non-small cell lung cancer. The protocol was immunoSEQ multiplex PCR, while the TCRdb copy is restricted to in-frame clones and leaves out a portion. The sample consists of about 17,000 clones, approximately 82% of them appearing once. Sequenced material: peripheral blood, taken before any cancer treatment. The origin of the receptors is a male donor at least 60 years old with stage III lung adenocarcinoma.

The gene calls are TRBV7-2 and TRBJ2-1, with D unresolved. The CDR3 consists of 15 residues. V was clipped by 1 base and J by 0 bases, with 7 bases between them. CDR1 is SGHTA and CDR2 is FQGNSA in the germline V gene. The CDR3, as DNA: TGTGCCAGCAGCTTAGGTGGCCTCTCCTACAATGAGCAGTTCTTC. Protein product: CASSLGGLSYNEQFF. Variable domain in full (rest from reference TRBV7-2 and TRBJ2-1): GAGVSQSPSNKVTEKGKDVELRCDPISGHTALYWYRQSLGQGLEFLIYFQGNSAPDKSGLPSDRFSAERTGGSVSTLTIQRTQQEDSAVYLCASSLGGLSYNEQFFGPGTRLTVL.

The chain joins TRBV2 to TRBJ1-2, with D possibly TRBD1 on 6 matching bases. The CDR3 runs 12 residues. Looked up from germline, CDR1 is SNHLY and CDR2 is FYNNEI. Trimming pared 5 bases from V and 7 bases from J, leaving 11 bases between. CDR3 coding DNA: TGTGCCAGCAGTTACGTAGGGGGTGGCTACACCTTC. Residues: CASSYVGGGYTF.

This chain joins TRBV30 and TRBJ2-3; 9 nucleotides line up with TRBD2. The germline V gene encodes CDR1 GTSNPN and CDR2 SVGIG (reference sequence). CDR3 length equals 14 residues. J gave up 6 bases and V 5 bases, and 9 bases lay outside the gene matches. CDR3 loop: CAWVRGLASDTQYF. The DNA for the CDR3 is TGTGCCTGGGTGAGGGGACTAGCATCCGATACGCAGTATTTT.

The chain is built from TRBV6-6 and TRBJ1-2; unclear D gene. CDR3 size: 14 residues. V was pared by 0 bases and J by 5 bases, with 10 bases between. Germline lookup yields CDR1 MNHNY and CDR2 SVGAGI (reference sequence). The CDR3 DNA is TGTGCCAGCAGTTACTCAACAGCGACTTATGGCTACACCTTC. Protein product: CASSYSTATYGYTF.